The 31 T cell receptor beta chains below all came from one sample that was sequenced in a study of shared clonotypes between healthy human individuals. TCRdb's table, derived via immunoSEQ multiplex PCR, lists solely in-frame clones and lacks some. The sample holds 2 million to 2.5 million clones, approximately 93% seen once. The sequenced sample was naive CD4+ T cells from PBMCs. Regarding subset: CD45RA+ positively selected. These receptors all come from a man younger than 35 in good health. Some clones in this sample may be carry-over from other donors' samples.

The chain combines TRBV28 with TRBJ2-7; possibly TRBD1 or TRBD2 for D (5 bases each). V lost 10 bases and J lost 5, with 12 bases in between. Germline V gene sequence: CDR1 MDHEN, CDR2 SYDVKM. The CDR3 covers 11 residues. The CDR3 loop is CATTGAHEQYF. CDR3 nucleotides: TGTGCCACCACCGGGGCCCACGAGCAGTACTTC. The full variable domain, rest sourced from reference TRBV28 and TRBJ2-7, is DVKVTQSSRYLVKRTGEKVFLECVQDMDHENMFWYRQDPGLGLRLIYFSYDVKMKEKGDIPEGYSVSREKKERFSLILESASTNQTSMYLCATTGAHEQYFGPGTRLTVT.

The chain couples TRBV27 to TRBJ2-2; 8 nucleotides line up with TRBD2. The germline gives CDR1 MNHEY, CDR2 SMNVEV (reference sequence). The trim removed 5 bases at V and 6 bases at J, leaving 8 bases unmatched. The CDR3 length is 15 residues. In DNA, the CDR3 is TGTGCCAGCAGTCGAGCGGGAGCGAGGGCCGGGGAGCTGTTTTTT. This encodes CASSRAGARAGELFF.

The chain carries TRBV6-1 and TRBJ2-7, with TRBD1 matching over 7 bases. The V gene end was trimmed by 5 bases and the J gene end by 3 bases; junction bases not matched to a gene: 10. This CDR3 has 15 residues. Germline lookup yields CDR1 MNHNS and CDR2 SASEGT. CDR3 bases: TGTGCCAGCAGTCCGAGAGGGGGACAGCTCTACGAGCAGTACTTC. It encodes CASSPRGGQLYEQYF.

This rearrangement joins TRBV5-4 to TRBJ1-2; tentatively, D is TRBD1 (5 bases). This CDR3 contains 13 residues. Germline assignment: CDR1 SGHNT and CDR2 YYREEE (reference sequence). Trimming shortened V by 4 bases and J by 4 bases, and 11 bases separated the two germline ends. CDR3 coding DNA: TGTGCCAGCAGCCAGGGAGGCTTCTATGGCTACACCTTC. Translating gives CASSQGGFYGYTF.

This clone was found a few times. The V gene is TRBV6-1, the J gene TRBJ1-4, with D possibly being TRBD1 (5 bases). The length of the CDR3 is 14 residues. Germline lookup yields CDR1 MNHNS and CDR2 SASEGT. V gave up 6 bases and J gave up 8 bases, with 16 bases separating them. Here the CDR3 reads CASRPGPRDEKLFF. The CDR3 bases are TGTGCCAGCAGGCCGGGACCAAGGGACGAAAAACTGTTTTTT.

As to this clone: The sample carries other DNA sequences with the same CDR3. The genes are TRBV5-1 and TRBJ2-7; D perhaps matches TRBD1 (6 bases). Trimming removed 1 base at V and 1 base at J, with 9 bases between. The CDR3 is 14 amino acids. The germline V gene has CDR1 SGHRS and CDR2 YFSETQ. CDR3 DNA sequence: TGCGCCAGCAGCTTGTTCCAGGGGTCCTACGAGCAGTACTTC. This encodes CASSLFQGSYEQYF.

The rearrangement uses TRBV5-4 and TRBJ1-2; D call uncertain. The CDR3 length is 15 residues. The V end lost 4 bases, the J end lost 8 bases, and 21 bases lay between the germline ends. Per the germline V gene, CDR1 is SGHNT and CDR2 is YYREEE (reference sequence). CDR3 nucleotides: TGTGCCAGCAGCCCCCGGGCTTTGGGAGAAAGGGGCTACACCTTC. As protein: CASSPRALGERGYTF. The entire variable domain, with the rest obtained from reference TRBV5-4 and TRBJ1-2, is as follows: ETGVTQSPTHLIKTRGQQVTLRCSSQSGHNTVSWYQQALGQGPQFIFQYYREEENGRGNFPPRFSGLQFPNYSSELNVNALELDDSALYLCASSPRALGERGYTFGSGTRLTVV.

The chain is built from TRBV14 and TRBJ2-2; maybe TRBD1 (6 bases). This CDR3 comprises 13 residues. Trimming took off 2 bases at V and 12 bases at J, with 13 bases between the two ends. Germline values: CDR1 SGHDN, CDR2 FVKESK. DNA of the CDR3: TGTGCCAGCAGCCAACGGACAGTCGTAAAGCTGTTTTTT. Protein: CASSQRTVVKLFF.

This chain joins TRBV5-1 and TRBJ2-2; 7 nucleotides match TRBD1. CDR3 length: 17 amino acids. Germline CDR1 and CDR2: SGHRS and YFSETQ. The J segment lost 2 bases and the V segment lost 4 bases, leaving 11 bases of the junction unmatched. The DNA for the CDR3 is TGCGCCAGCAGCCCCAGTCCGGGACAGTTAAACACCGGGGAGCTGTTTTTT. Its protein product is CASSPSPGQLNTGELFF.

This clone was recorded a few times. The chain combines TRBV30 with TRBJ1-1, with D unclear. CDR1 and CDR2 (germline): GTSNPN, SVGIG (reference sequence). The CDR3 runs to 13 residues. V was shortened by 5 bases and J by 1 base, with 11 bases between the two germline ends. CDR3 residues: CAWRLLGNTEAFF. For the CDR3, the DNA is TGTGCCTGGCGCCTTTTGGGGAACACTGAAGCTTTCTTT.

The gene calls are TRBV28 and TRBJ1-2; no definite D call. The germline gives CDR1 MDHEN, CDR2 SYDVKM. The CDR3 length is 12 residues. V lost 4 bases and J 7 bases, leaving 10 bases between the germline ends. As DNA, the CDR3 is TGTGCCAGCAGTTCACCCACGAGTGGCTACACCTTC. Amino acid sequence: CASSSPTSGYTF.

The chain employs TRBV30 and TRBJ1-1, with 9 bases lining up with TRBD1. The CDR3 runs to 14 residues. V shed 0 bases, J shed 5 bases, and the junction held 4 bases outside the gene matches. Germline CDR1 is GTSNPN and CDR2 is SVGIG (reference sequence). The CDR3 coding sequence is TGTGCCTGGAGTGTTGGGACAGGGAGGACTGAAGCTTTCTTT. Amino acid sequence: CAWSVGTGRTEAFF.

This rearrangement joins TRBV11-1 to TRBJ2-1; no definite D call. In germline, CDR1 is SGHAT, CDR2 FQDESV (reference sequence). V lost 1 base and J lost 8, with 18 bases in between. This CDR3 is built from 16 residues. The CDR3 sequence: CASSLVARPPIYEQFF. CDR3 in DNA: TGTGCCAGCAGCTTAGTGGCTAGACCGCCGATCTATGAGCAGTTCTTC.

The V call is TRBV30, the J call TRBJ2-7, with D hard to call. This CDR3 is built from 14 residues. Between the trimmed V and J ends, which lost 0 bases and 2 bases, there was a span of 11 bases. Germline loops: CDR1 GTSNPN, CDR2 SVGIG (reference sequence). CDR3 in amino acids: CAWSVPHRTYEQYF. The CDR3 coding sequence is TGTGCCTGGAGTGTACCGCACAGAACCTACGAGCAGTACTTC. Using reference TRBV30 and TRBJ2-7 for the parts outside the CDR3, the full variable domain is SQTIHQWPATLVQPVGSPLSLECTVEGTSNPNLYWYRQAAGRGLQLLFYSVGIGQISSEVPQNLSASRPQDRQFILSSKKLLLSDSGFYLCAWSVPHRTYEQYFGPGTRLTVT.

The chain joins TRBV5-1 to TRBJ1-2, with TRBD1 matching over 10 bases. Trimming at V came to 4 bases and at J to 6 bases, leaving 9 bases not matched to a gene. The CDR3 has 15 residues. Germline assignment: CDR1 SGHRS and CDR2 YFSETQ. CDR3 in amino acids: CASSVDRGLGDGYTF. CDR3 nucleotides: TGCGCCAGCAGCGTGGACAGGGGGTTGGGTGATGGCTACACCTTC. The full variable domain, in which reference TRBV5-1 and TRBJ1-2 provide the parts outside the CDR3, is KAGVTQTPRYLIKTRGQQVTLSCSPISGHRSVSWYQQTPGQGLQFLFEYFSETQRNKGNFPGRFSGRQFSNSRSEMNVSTLELGDSALYLCASSVDRGLGDGYTFGSGTRLTVV.

The V gene is TRBV7-2, the J gene TRBJ1-5; D may be TRBD1 (5 bases). CDR3 length equals 15 residues. V lost 5 bases, J lost 1 base, and 12 bases lay in between. Germline V gene lookup returns CDR1 SGHTA and CDR2 FQGNSA. The CDR3 DNA sequence: TGTGCCAGCAGCCCCCGGGGGTCGAGCAATCAGCCCCAGCATTTT. Its protein product is CASSPRGSSNQPQHF.

To note about this clone: The sample carries other DNA sequences with the same CDR3. V is TRBV5-1 and J is TRBJ2-1; no clear D. The V gene lost 0 bases and the J gene lost 0 bases, with 10 bases spanning the gap. Germline V lookup: CDR1 SGHRS, CDR2 YFSETQ. This CDR3 is 16 amino acids long. The CDR3 DNA is TGCGCCAGCAGCTTGGGAGGCGGTCTCTCCTACAATGAGCAGTTCTTC. Residues: CASSLGGGLSYNEQFF.

This clone was recorded only once. The CDR3 DNA sequence: TGTGCCAGCAGCGCAGGGAGCGGGAGAGTCTACGAGCAGTACTTC. It encodes CASSAGSGRVYEQYF. The V call is TRBV9, the J call TRBJ2-7, with 8 nucleotides matching TRBD2. This CDR3 has 15 amino acids. V lost 3 bases and J lost 3; bases outside the gene matches: 8. Germline CDR1 reads SGDLS; CDR2 reads YYNGEE.

CDR3 loop: CASNPGQGFTGELFF. The CDR3, as DNA: TGTGCCAGCAACCCGGGACAGGGTTTTACCGGGGAGCTGTTTTTT. The V and J genes are TRBV6-1 and TRBJ2-2, with 9 bases matching TRBD1. The CDR3 is made up of 15 amino acids. V gave up 7 bases and J gave up 5 bases; unmatched junction bases: 8. Germline CDR1 is MNHNS and CDR2 is SASEGT.

This clone was counted once. This sample includes further DNA sequences coding for the same CDR3. The CDR3 here is CASSWTDTNYEQYF. Written as DNA, the CDR3 is TGTGCCAGCAGCTGGACGGATACTAACTACGAGCAGTACTTC. V gene TRBV11-2 combines with J gene TRBJ2-7; the D is unclear. The germline CDR1 and CDR2 sequences are SGHAT and FQNNGV. The CDR3 extends over 14 amino acids. V was clipped by 4 bases and J by 3 bases, with 13 bases between them.

J is TRBJ2-1 and V is TRBV25-1; TRBD2 matches at 7 bases. Germline trimming cut 0 bases from V and 5 bases from J; bases unmatched to any gene: 7. Germline values: CDR1 MGHDK, CDR2 SYGVNS. The CDR3 spans 16 residues. CDR3: CASSEYGSGNNNEQFF. DNA for the CDR3: TGTGCCAGCAGTGAATATGGGAGCGGGAATAACAATGAGCAGTTCTTC.

The J gene is TRBJ2-3, the V gene TRBV6-1, with 10 bases that match TRBD2. The CDR3 is 15 amino acids. Germline V CDR1 and CDR2: MNHNS, SASEGT. V was pared by 4 bases and J by 5 bases, with 6 bases of the junction left unmatched. CDR3 protein: CASSALAGVRDTQYF. The DNA of the CDR3 is TGTGCCAGCAGTGCGCTAGCGGGAGTTAGAGATACGCAGTATTTT.

CDR3 amino acids: CASSLDDYEQYF. In nucleotides, the CDR3 is TGCGCCAGCAGCTTGGACGACTACGAGCAGTACTTC. This chain connects TRBV5-1 to TRBJ2-7, with D uncertain. Germline assignment: CDR1 SGHRS and CDR2 YFSETQ. V lost 0 bases and J lost 3, with 4 bases in between. The CDR3 is 12 residues long.

The rearrangement joins TRBV19 to TRBJ2-3; 9 positions agree with TRBD1. V was clipped by 8 bases and J by 6 bases; unmatched bases: 6. The CDR3 loop spans 13 amino acids. Germline lookup yields CDR1 LNHDA and CDR2 SQIVND (reference sequence). The CDR3 sequence is CASRDRVVDTQYF. The CDR3 region has the DNA TGTGCCAGTCGGGACAGGGTGGTTGATACGCAGTATTTT. Full variable domain (remainder filled in from reference TRBV19 and TRBJ2-3): DGGITQSPKYLFRKEGQNVTLSCEQNLNHDAMYWYRQDPGQGLRLIYYSQIVNDFQKGDIAEGYSVSREKKESFPLTVTSAQKNPTAFYLCASRDRVVDTQYFGPGTRLTVL.

The DNA for the CDR3 is TGTGCCAGTAGTGCCTACGGGGGGCGCGAAACTGACACTGAAGCTTTCTTT. Translation gives CASSAYGGRETDTEAFF. The chain carries TRBV19 and TRBJ1-1; TRBD1 might be the D (6 bases). V was clipped by 5 bases and J by 3 bases, with 22 bases between them. The CDR3 sequence is 17 residues long. Germline V CDR1 and CDR2: LNHDA, SQIVND (reference sequence).

V gene TRBV15 combines with J gene TRBJ2-3; 7 nucleotides match TRBD1. After removal of 2 bases from V and 5 bases from J, the junction contained 4 bases not matched to a gene. Germline CDR1 LNHNV, CDR2 YYDKDF (reference sequence). This CDR3 is built from 14 residues. The CDR3 loop reads CATSRNPGGDTQYF. The CDR3 nucleotides are TGTGCCACCAGCAGAAATCCAGGGGGAGATACGCAGTATTTT. Variable domain in full (rest from reference TRBV15 and TRBJ2-3): DAMVIQNPRYQVTQFGKPVTLSCSQTLNHNVMYWYQQKSSQAPKLLFHYYDKDFNNEADTPDNFQSRRPNTSFCFLDIRSPGLGDTAMYLCATSRNPGGDTQYFGPGTRLTVL.

The genes are TRBV5-4 and TRBJ2-1, with TRBD2 as a possible D gene (5 bases). The length of the CDR3 is 15 residues. V lost 0 bases and J 3 bases, leaving 10 bases between the germline ends. Germline V gives CDR1 SGHNT, CDR2 YYREEE (reference sequence). The CDR3 spells CASSLGTSYYNEQFF. The DNA for the CDR3 is TGTGCCAGCAGCTTGGGGACTTCCTACTACAATGAGCAGTTCTTC.

The V call is TRBV29-1, the J call TRBJ2-5, with D tentatively TRBD1 or TRBD2 (6 bases each). Germline CDR1 SQVTM, CDR2 ANQGSEA. V gave up 5 bases and J gave up 5 bases, with 12 bases separating them. CDR3 length: 12 amino acids. The CDR3 spells CSVWGAGETQYF. DNA of the CDR3: TGCAGCGTTTGGGGGGCTGGGGAGACCCAGTACTTC. Together with reference TRBV29-1 and TRBJ2-5, the CDR3 gives the full variable domain: SAVISQKPSRDICQRGTSLTIQCQVDSQVTMMFWYRQQPGQSLTLIATANQGSEATYESGFVIDKFPISRPNLTFSTLTVSNMSPEDSSIYLCSVWGAGETQYFGPGTRLLVL.

The genes are TRBV6-1 and TRBJ1-1; weak D call: TRBD1 (5 bases). The CDR3 is 13 residues long. Looked up from germline, CDR1 is MNHNS and CDR2 is SASEGT. V shed 4 bases and J shed 4 bases, with 10 bases lying between them. CDR3 sequence: CASSASRVTEAFF. In DNA, the CDR3 is TGTGCCAGCAGTGCATCCAGGGTCACTGAAGCTTTCTTT.

The rearrangement joins TRBV5-1 to TRBJ1-3; 9 bases fit TRBD1. Trimming cost V 4 bases and J 3 bases; bases outside gene matches: 5. The germline gives CDR1 SGHRS, CDR2 YFSETQ. The CDR3 is 15 amino acids. As DNA, the CDR3 is TGCGCCAGCAGCCCGGACAGGGGTTTTGGAAACACCATATATTTT. Translation gives CASSPDRGFGNTIYF. The full variable domain, with the rest looked up from reference TRBV5-1 and TRBJ1-3, is KAGVTQTPRYLIKTRGQQVTLSCSPISGHRSVSWYQQTPGQGLQFLFEYFSETQRNKGNFPGRFSGRQFSNSRSEMNVSTLELGDSALYLCASSPDRGFGNTIYFGEGSWLTVV.

J is TRBJ2-2 and V is TRBV7-3; 9 nucleotides line up with TRBD1. The V and J ends lost 5 bases and 6 bases, in that order; junction bases with no gene match: 13. Germline CDR1 and CDR2: SGHTA and FQGTGA. This CDR3 comprises 17 residues. The CDR3 spells CASSPSRDRVQSGELFF. CDR3 DNA: TGTGCCAGCAGCCCGTCCCGGGACAGGGTGCAGTCCGGGGAGCTGTTTTTT.